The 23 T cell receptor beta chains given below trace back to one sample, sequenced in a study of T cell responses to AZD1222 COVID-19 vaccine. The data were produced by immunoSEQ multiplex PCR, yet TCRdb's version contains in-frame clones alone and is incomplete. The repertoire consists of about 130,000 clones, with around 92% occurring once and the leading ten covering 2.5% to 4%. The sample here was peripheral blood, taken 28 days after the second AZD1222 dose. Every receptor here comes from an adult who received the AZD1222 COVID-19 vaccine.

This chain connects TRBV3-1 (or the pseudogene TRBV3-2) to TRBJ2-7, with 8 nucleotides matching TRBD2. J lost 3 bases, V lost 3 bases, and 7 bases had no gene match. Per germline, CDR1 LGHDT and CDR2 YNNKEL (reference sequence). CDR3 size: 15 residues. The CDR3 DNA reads TGTGCCAGCAGCCACCGAGGACTAGCAGTCTACGAGCAGTACTTC. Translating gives CASSHRGLAVYEQYF.

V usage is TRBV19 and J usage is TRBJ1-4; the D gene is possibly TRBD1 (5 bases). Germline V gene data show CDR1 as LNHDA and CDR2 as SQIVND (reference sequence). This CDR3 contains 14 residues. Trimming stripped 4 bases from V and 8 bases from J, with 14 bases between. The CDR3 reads CASSKRGTGEKLFF. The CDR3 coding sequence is TGTGCCAGTAGTAAGCGGGGGACTGGAGAAAAACTGTTTTTT.

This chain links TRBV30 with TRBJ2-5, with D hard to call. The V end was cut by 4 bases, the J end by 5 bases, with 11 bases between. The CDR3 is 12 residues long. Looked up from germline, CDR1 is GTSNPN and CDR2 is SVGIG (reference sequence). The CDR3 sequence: CAWNGPGETQYF. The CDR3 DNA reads TGTGCCTGGAACGGCCCCGGGGAGACCCAGTACTTC. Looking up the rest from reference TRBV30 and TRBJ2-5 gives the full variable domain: SQTIHQWPATLVQPVGSPLSLECTVEGTSNPNLYWYRQAAGRGLQLLFYSVGIGQISSEVPQNLSASRPQDRQFILSSKKLLLSDSGFYLCAWNGPGETQYFGPGTRLLVL.

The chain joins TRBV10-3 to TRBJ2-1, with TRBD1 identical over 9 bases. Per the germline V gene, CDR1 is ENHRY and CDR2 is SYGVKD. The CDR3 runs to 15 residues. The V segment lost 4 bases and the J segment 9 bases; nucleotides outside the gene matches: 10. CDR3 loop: CAISATGQGGSEQFF. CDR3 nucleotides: TGTGCCATCAGTGCTACGGGACAGGGAGGGAGTGAGCAGTTCTTC.

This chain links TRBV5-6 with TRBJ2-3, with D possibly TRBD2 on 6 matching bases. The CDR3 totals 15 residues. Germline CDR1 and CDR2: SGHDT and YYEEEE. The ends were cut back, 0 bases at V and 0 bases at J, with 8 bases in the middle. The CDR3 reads CASSLAGTSTDTQYF. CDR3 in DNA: TGTGCCAGCAGCTTGGCCGGGACTAGCACAGATACGCAGTATTTT.

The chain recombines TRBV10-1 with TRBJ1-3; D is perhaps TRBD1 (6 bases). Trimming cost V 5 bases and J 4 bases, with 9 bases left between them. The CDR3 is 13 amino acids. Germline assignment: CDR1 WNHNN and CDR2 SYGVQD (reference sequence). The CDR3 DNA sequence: TGCGCCAGCAGTCCAGGGGCCGGAAACACCATATATTTT. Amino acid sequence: CASSPGAGNTIYF.

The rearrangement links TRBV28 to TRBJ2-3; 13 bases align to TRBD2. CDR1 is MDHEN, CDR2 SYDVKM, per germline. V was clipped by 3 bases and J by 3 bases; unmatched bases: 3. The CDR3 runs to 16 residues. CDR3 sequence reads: CASSFGTSGTTDTQYF. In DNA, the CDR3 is TGTGCCAGCAGTTTTGGGACTAGCGGGACTACAGATACGCAGTATTTT.

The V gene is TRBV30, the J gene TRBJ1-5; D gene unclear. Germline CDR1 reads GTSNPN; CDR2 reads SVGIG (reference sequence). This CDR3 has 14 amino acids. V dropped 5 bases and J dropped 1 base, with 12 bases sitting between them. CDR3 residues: CAWDTFRSNQPQHF. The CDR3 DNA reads TGTGCCTGGGACACCTTCCGGAGCAATCAGCCCCAGCATTTT.

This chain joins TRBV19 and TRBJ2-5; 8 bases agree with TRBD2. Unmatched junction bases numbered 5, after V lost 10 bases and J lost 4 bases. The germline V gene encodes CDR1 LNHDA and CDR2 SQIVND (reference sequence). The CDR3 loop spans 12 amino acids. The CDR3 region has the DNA TGTGCCACCACAAGCGGGGGAGAGACCCAGTACTTC. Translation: CATTSGGETQYF. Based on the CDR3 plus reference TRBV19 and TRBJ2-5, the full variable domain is DGGITQSPKYLFRKEGQNVTLSCEQNLNHDAMYWYRQDPGQGLRLIYYSQIVNDFQKGDIAEGYSVSREKKESFPLTVTSAQKNPTAFYLCATTSGGETQYFGPGTRLLVL.

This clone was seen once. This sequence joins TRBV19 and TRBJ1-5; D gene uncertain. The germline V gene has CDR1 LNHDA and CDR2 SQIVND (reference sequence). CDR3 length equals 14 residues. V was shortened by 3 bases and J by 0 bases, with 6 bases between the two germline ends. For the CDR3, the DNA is TGTGCCAGTAGTATGGGGAATAGCAATCAGCCCCAGCATTTT. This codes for CASSMGNSNQPQHF.

This chain's CDR3 is CTSSTLRLCKSRANVLTF. The DNA of the CDR3 is TGCACCAGCAGTACTCTTCGTTTATGCAAAAGTCGGGCCAACGTCCTGACTTTC. The chain links TRBV1 to TRBJ2-6; the DNA was not used to check the table's D call, TRBD2. TRBV1 is a pseudogene locus. The length of the CDR3 is 18 residues.

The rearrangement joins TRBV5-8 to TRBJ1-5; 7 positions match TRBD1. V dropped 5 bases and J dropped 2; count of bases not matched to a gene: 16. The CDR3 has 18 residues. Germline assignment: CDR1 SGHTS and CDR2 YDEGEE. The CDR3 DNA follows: TGTGCCAGCAGTCCCACACCTTCTTACAGGGGTGGCAATCAGCCCCAGCATTTT. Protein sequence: CASSPTPSYRGGNQPQHF.

The chain's CDR3 is CAWSLIRETGNTIYF. The CDR3 DNA is TGTGCCTGGAGCCTGATCAGGGAAACTGGAAACACCATATATTTT. The V gene is TRBV30, the J gene TRBJ1-3, with D possibly TRBD1 on 5 matching bases. The CDR3 runs to 15 residues. The germline V gene encodes CDR1 GTSNPN and CDR2 SVGIG (reference sequence). V lost 3 bases and J lost 2, with 14 bases in between.

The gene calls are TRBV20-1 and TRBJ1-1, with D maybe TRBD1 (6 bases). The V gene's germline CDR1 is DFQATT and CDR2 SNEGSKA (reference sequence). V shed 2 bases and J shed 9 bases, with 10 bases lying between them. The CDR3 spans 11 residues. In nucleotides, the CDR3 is TGCAGTGCTAGATTTACAGGGAAAGCTTTCTTT. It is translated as CSARFTGKAFF.

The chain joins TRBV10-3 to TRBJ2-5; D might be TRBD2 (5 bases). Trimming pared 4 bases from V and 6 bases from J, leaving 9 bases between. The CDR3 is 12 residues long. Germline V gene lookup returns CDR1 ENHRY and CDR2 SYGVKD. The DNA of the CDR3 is TGTGCCATCAGTGCTGACGGGAAGACCCAGTACTTC. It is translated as CAISADGKTQYF.

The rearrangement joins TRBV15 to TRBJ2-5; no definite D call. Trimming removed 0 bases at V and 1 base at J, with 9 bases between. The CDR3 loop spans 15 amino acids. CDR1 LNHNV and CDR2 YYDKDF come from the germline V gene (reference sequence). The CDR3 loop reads CATSREAQAQETQYF. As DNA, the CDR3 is TGTGCCACCAGCAGAGAGGCGCAGGCCCAAGAGACCCAGTACTTC.

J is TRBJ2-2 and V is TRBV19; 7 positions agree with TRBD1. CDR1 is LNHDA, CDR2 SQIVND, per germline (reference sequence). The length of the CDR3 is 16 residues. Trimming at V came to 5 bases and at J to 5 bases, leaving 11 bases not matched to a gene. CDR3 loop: CASSAYRGYGTGELFF. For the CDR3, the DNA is TGTGCCAGTAGTGCATACAGGGGATATGGGACCGGGGAGCTGTTTTTT.

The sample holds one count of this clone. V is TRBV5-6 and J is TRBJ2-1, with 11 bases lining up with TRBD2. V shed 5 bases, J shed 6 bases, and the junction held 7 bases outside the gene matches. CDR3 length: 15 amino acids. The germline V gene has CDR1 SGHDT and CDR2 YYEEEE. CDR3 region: CASRSLAGEGNEQFF. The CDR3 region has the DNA TGTGCCAGCAGGTCACTAGCGGGAGAAGGCAATGAGCAGTTCTTC.

The chain's CDR3 is CASSLEGGRRNTEAFF. CDR3 nucleotide sequence: TGTGCCAGCAGCTTAGAAGGCGGACGGCGGAACACTGAAGCTTTCTTT. The chain has TRBV7-8 and TRBJ1-1; D is ambiguous. Germline CDR1 SGHVS, CDR2 FQNEAQ. V was cut by 1 base and J by 1 base, with 13 bases left in between. The CDR3 spans 16 residues.

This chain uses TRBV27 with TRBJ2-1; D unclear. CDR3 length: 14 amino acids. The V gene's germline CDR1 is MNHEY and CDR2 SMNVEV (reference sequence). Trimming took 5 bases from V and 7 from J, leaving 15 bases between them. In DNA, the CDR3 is TGTGCCAGCAGTCTAACCCTGGGATTAAATGAGCAGTTCTTC. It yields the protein CASSLTLGLNEQFF.

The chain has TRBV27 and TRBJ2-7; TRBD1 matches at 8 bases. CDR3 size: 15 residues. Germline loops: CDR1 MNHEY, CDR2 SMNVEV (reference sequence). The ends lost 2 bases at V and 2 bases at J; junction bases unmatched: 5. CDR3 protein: CASSLDRGGTYEQYF. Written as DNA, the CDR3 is TGTGCCAGCAGTTTAGACAGGGGTGGTACCTACGAGCAGTACTTC.

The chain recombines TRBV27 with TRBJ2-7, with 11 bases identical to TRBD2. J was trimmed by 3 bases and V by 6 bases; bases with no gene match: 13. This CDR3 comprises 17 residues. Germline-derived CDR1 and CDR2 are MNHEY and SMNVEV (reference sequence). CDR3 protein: CASSPLGGTSGFYEQYF. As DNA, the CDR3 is TGTGCCAGCAGCCCTTTGGGTGGGACTAGCGGTTTCTACGAGCAGTACTTC.

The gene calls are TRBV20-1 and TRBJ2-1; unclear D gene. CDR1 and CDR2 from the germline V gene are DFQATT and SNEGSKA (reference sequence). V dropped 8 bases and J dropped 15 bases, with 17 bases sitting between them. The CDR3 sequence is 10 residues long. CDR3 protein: CSPRSAGMFF. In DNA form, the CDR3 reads TGCAGTCCCCGGTCTGCAGGTATGTTCTTC.